This TCR beta chain was obtained from a study of OX40 agonist ivuxolimab in advanced cancers. Study-wide points: At doses 0.1 to 3.0 mg/kg, CD4+ and CD8+ clones expanded.

Sequenced by immunoSEQ multiplex PCR; TCRdb stores in-frame clones only, minus some. The data contain about 100,000 clones, over 75% of them singletons. Points on this clone: The antigen is unknown.

The CDR3 totals 17 residues. Germline CDR1 is MDHEN and CDR2 is SYDVKM. V was cut by 6 bases and J by 0 bases, with 18 bases left in between. The receptor comes from an adult with an advanced solid tumor such as melanoma, head and neck, liver or kidney cancer. The chain couples TRBV28 to TRBJ2-4; D remains ambiguous. This specimen was CD4+ or CD8+ T cells sorted from blood, taken in a trial of the OX40 agonist ivuxolimab. CDR3 sequence: CASRDISGTVAKNIQYF. The CDR3 DNA reads as TGTGCCAGCAGAGATATCTCCGGTACAGTAGCCAAAAACATTCAGTACTTC.